Presented here are 13 T cell receptor beta chains from one specimen sequenced in a study of blood T cell repertoires in COVID-19. Profiled with immunoSEQ multiplex PCR; TCRdb holds only in-frame clones, not every one. The sample has around 200,000 clones; about 86% are singletons. Sequenced material: peripheral blood. These receptors all stem from a man aged 45-60 years with active or convalescent COVID-19.

The sample holds one count of this clone. The rearrangement joins TRBV6-5 to TRBJ2-1; the match to TRBD2 covers 8 bases. Germline V lookup: CDR1 MNHEY, CDR2 SVGAGI. CDR3 length: 16 amino acids. V was clipped by 3 bases and J by 7 bases; unmatched bases: 11. The CDR3 region is CASSYYSSGLTNEQFF. The DNA for the CDR3 is TGTGCCAGCAGTTATTATTCTAGCGGGCTGACAAATGAGCAGTTCTTC.

The chain uses TRBV7-2 and TRBJ2-5, with D tentatively TRBD2 (6 bases). V lost 0 bases to trimming and J lost 9 bases, with 11 bases between them. The CDR3 totals 13 residues. Germline V lookup: CDR1 SGHTA, CDR2 FQGNSA. The CDR3 spells CASSLALGDSQYF. CDR3 DNA: TGTGCCAGCAGCTTAGCTCTGGGGGACTCCCAGTACTTC.

J is TRBJ2-2 and V is TRBV9; 13 positions match TRBD2. The CDR3 runs 15 residues. Per the germline V gene, CDR1 is SGDLS and CDR2 is YYNGEE. V shed 2 bases, J shed 6 bases, and the junction held 1 base outside the gene matches. The CDR3, as DNA: TGTGCCAGCAGCGTTACTAGCGGGAGGGCCGGGGAGCTGTTTTTT. Translated, it gives CASSVTSGRAGELFF.

J is TRBJ1-4 and V is TRBV2; no clear D gene. Per germline, CDR1 SNHLY and CDR2 FYNNEI. The CDR3 is made up of 15 amino acids. V was pared by 2 bases and J by 7 bases, with 14 bases between. CDR3 in DNA: TGTGCCAGCAGTGAACCCGCACCCGGAGGTGAAAAACTGTTTTTT. It codes for CASSEPAPGGEKLFF.

The chain employs TRBV24-1 and TRBJ2-3; D is undetermined. Germline assignment: CDR1 KGHDR and CDR2 SFDVKD. This CDR3 has 15 residues. The V end lost 3 bases, the J end lost 3 bases, and 12 bases lay between the germline ends. CDR3 in DNA: TGTGCCACCAGTGATCCAGGCCGCCCTACAGATACGCAGTATTTT. Protein: CATSDPGRPTDTQYF.

This clone was seen a few times. This chain uses TRBV19 with TRBJ1-2; D is possibly TRBD1 (5 bases). Trimming took off 9 bases at V and 8 bases at J, with 22 bases between the two ends. There are 14 residues in the CDR3. The germline gives CDR1 LNHDA, CDR2 SQIVND (reference sequence). DNA of the CDR3: TGTGCCAGCTCCGGCTGGGGGGAGAATCGAGGCTACACCTTC. It encodes CASSGWGENRGYTF. The whole variable domain, filled in from reference TRBV19 and TRBJ1-2, reads DGGITQSPKYLFRKEGQNVTLSCEQNLNHDAMYWYRQDPGQGLRLIYYSQIVNDFQKGDIAEGYSVSREKKESFPLTVTSAQKNPTAFYLCASSGWGENRGYTFGSGTRLTVV.

This chain uses TRBV25-1 with TRBJ1-4; 7 bases are shared with TRBD1. V shed 0 bases and J 0 bases; nucleotides not matched to a gene: 7. CDR1 is MGHDK and CDR2 is SYGVNS in the germline V gene. This CDR3 is built from 18 residues. CDR3 protein: CASSEYKGALATNEKLFF. For the CDR3, the DNA is TGTGCCAGCAGTGAATATAAGGGGGCCCTTGCAACTAATGAAAAACTGTTTTTT.

V gene TRBV19 combines with J gene TRBJ1-3; D may be TRBD1 (6 bases). From germline, CDR1 is LNHDA and CDR2 SQIVND (reference sequence). V was clipped by 3 bases and J by 3 bases, with 12 bases between them. The CDR3 totals 15 residues. The chain's CDR3 is CASSIRGHLGNTIYF. DNA for the CDR3: TGTGCCAGTAGTATCCGGGGACATCTTGGAAACACCATATATTTT.

CDR3 loop: CSVEEGWGEAFF. CDR3 sequence (DNA): TGCAGCGTTGAGGAGGGGTGGGGTGAAGCTTTCTTT. The chain is built from TRBV29-1 and TRBJ1-1, with D possibly TRBD1 on 5 matching bases. V was trimmed by 3 bases and J by 7 bases, leaving 12 bases between them. Germline V CDR1 and CDR2: SQVTM, ANQGSEA. CDR3 length: 12 amino acids.

This clone occurred once. The chain couples TRBV2 to TRBJ2-2; D may be TRBD1 (5 bases). CDR1 SNHLY and CDR2 FYNNEI come from the germline V gene. This CDR3 has 16 amino acids. V was clipped by 8 bases and J by 1 base, with 17 bases between them. The CDR3 spells CASGFGRQGNTGELFF. In DNA, the CDR3 is TGTGCCAGCGGGTTTGGGCGCCAGGGGAACACCGGGGAGCTGTTTTTT.

This chain links TRBV6-5 with TRBJ2-3; 9 nucleotides align to TRBD1. Germline CDR1 reads MNHEY; CDR2 reads SVGAGI. Trimming removed 0 bases from V and 3 bases from J; junction bases left unmatched: 4. This CDR3 spans 16 amino acids. The CDR3 coding sequence is TGTGCCAGCAGTTACTCGGGACAGGGAATAACAGATACGCAGTATTTT. As protein: CASSYSGQGITDTQYF.

In DNA, the CDR3 is TGTGCCAGCAGTCCCACAGGGAACGAGCAGTACTTC. Its translation: CASSPTGNEQYF. This sequence joins TRBV27 and TRBJ2-7; possible D gene TRBD1, 6 bases. Trimming pared 5 bases from V and 5 bases from J, leaving 10 bases between. The CDR3 consists of 12 residues. Germline CDR1 MNHEY, CDR2 SMNVEV (reference sequence).

The DNA of the CDR3 is TGTGCCTGGAGTCGGGGCACAGATACGCAGTATTTT. Its protein product is CAWSRGTDTQYF. This chain joins TRBV30 and TRBJ2-3; D uncertain. The germline V gene encodes CDR1 GTSNPN and CDR2 SVGIG (reference sequence). V was cut by 2 bases and J by 1 base, with 4 bases left in between. The CDR3 length is 12 residues.